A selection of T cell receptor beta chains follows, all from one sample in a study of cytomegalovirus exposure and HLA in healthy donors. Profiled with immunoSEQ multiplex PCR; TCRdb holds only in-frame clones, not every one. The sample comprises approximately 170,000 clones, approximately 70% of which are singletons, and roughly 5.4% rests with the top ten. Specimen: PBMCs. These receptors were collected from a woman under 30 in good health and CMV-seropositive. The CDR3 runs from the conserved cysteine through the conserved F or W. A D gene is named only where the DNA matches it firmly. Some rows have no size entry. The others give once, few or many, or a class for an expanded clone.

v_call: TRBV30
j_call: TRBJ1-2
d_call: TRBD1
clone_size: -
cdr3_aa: CAWAIGQGTGGYTF
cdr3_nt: TGTGCCTGGGCTATCGGACAGGGTACAGGTGGCTACACCTTC

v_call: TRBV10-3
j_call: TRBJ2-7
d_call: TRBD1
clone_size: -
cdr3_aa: CAISPGTGKGYEQYF
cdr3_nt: TGTGCCATCAGCCCCGGGACAGGGAAGGGCTACGAGCAGTACTTC

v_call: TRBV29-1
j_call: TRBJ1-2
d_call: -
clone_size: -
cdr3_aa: CSVEDRSGYTF
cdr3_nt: TGCAGCGTTGAAGATCGCAGTGGCTACACCTTC

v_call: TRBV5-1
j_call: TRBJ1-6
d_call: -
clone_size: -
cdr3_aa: CASSLEGGNSPLHF
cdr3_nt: TGCGCCAGCAGCTTGGAGGGGGGGAATTCACCCCTCCACTTT

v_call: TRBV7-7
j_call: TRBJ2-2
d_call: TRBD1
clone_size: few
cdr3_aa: CASSQDRGTLNTGELFF
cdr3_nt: TGTGCTAGCAGCCAGGACAGGGGGACCTTGAACACCGGGGAGCTGTTTTTT

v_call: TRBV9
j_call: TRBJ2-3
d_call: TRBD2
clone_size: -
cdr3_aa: CASSVGNSGGKTDTQYF
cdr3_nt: TGTGCCAGCAGCGTAGGGAATAGCGGGGGAAAGACAGATACGCAGTATTTT

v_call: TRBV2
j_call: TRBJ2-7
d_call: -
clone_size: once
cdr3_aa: CASSRGGVGVEQYF
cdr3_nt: TGTGCCAGCAGTAGGGGTGGAGTTGGGGTCGAGCAGTACTTC

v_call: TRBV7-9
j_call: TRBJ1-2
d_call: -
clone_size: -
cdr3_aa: CASSLGGANYGYTF
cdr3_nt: TGTGCCAGCAGCCTCGGGGGGGCTAACTATGGCTACACCTTC

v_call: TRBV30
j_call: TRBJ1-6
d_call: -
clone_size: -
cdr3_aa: CAWSQSYNSPLHF
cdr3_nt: TGTGCCTGGAGTCAGTCCTATAATTCACCCCTCCACTTT

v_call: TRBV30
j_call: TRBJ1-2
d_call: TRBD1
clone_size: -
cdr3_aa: CALVRGPVGYTF
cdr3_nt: TGTGCCTTGGTGAGGGGGCCGGTTGGCTACACCTTC

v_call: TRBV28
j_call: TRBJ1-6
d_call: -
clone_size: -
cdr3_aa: CASMEGRANSPLHF
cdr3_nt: TGTGCCAGCATGGAGGGACGGGCTAATTCACCCCTCCACTTT

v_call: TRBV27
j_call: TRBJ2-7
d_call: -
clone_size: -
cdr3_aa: CASRRMGGATYEQYF
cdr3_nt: TGTGCCAGCAGACGCATGGGGGGGGCGACCTACGAGCAGTACTTC

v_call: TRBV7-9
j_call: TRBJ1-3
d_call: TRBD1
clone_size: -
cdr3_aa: CSSSWGDRGPSGNTIYF
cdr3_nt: TGTTCCAGCAGCTGGGGGGACAGGGGGCCCTCTGGAAACACCATATATTTT

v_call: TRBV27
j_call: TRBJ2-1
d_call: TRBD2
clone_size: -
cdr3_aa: CAASAGPDNEQFF
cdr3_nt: TGTGCTGCTTCAGCGGGGCCTGACAATGAGCAGTTCTTC

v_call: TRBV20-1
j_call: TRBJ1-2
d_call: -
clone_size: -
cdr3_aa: CSARSRNGYTF
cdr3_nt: TGCAGTGCTCGGAGTAGGAATGGCTACACCTTC

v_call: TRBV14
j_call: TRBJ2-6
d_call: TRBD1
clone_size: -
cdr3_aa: CASSPTGGSSGANVLTF
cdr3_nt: TGTGCCAGCAGCCCGACAGGGGGTAGCTCTGGGGCCAACGTCCTGACTTTC

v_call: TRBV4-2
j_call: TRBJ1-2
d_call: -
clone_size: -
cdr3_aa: CASSQGGGYTF
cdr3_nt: TGTGCCAGCAGCCAAGGCGGCGGCTACACCTTC

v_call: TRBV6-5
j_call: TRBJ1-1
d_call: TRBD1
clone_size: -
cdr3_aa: CASSSSGGTGNTEAFF
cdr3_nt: TGTGCCAGCAGTTCGTCTGGAGGGACAGGAAACACTGAAGCTTTCTTT

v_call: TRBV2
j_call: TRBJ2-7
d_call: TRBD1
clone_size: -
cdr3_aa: CASSEGGQGANFPYEQYF
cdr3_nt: TGTGCCAGCAGTGAGGGGGGACAGGGGGCGAATTTCCCCTACGAGCAGTACTTC

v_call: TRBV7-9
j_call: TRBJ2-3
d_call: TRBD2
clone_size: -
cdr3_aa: CASSLSPRLAGATDTQYF
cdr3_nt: TGTGCCAGCAGCTTATCCCCTCGACTAGCGGGGGCCACAGATACGCAGTATTTT

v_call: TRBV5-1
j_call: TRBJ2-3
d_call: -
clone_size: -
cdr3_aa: CASSPRQSYTDTQYF
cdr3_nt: TGCGCCAGCAGCCCTAGACAGTCCTACACAGATACGCAGTATTTT

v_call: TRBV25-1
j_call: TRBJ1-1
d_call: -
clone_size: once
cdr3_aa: CASSEWGRQGNTEAFF
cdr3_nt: TGTGCCAGCAGTGAATGGGGGCGGCAGGGGAACACTGAAGCTTTCTTT

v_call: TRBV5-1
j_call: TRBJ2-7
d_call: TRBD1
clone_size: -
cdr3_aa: CASSLAVGTGHRGAGTAQNEQYF
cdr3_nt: TGCGCCAGCAGCTTGGCTGTAGGGACAGGGCACCGCGGGGCCGGGACCGCACAAAACGAGCAGTACTTC

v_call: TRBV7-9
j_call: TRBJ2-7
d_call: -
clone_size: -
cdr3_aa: CASSLAGKKTYEQYF
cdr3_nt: TGTGCCAGCAGCTTAGCCGGGAAAAAGACCTACGAGCAGTACTTC

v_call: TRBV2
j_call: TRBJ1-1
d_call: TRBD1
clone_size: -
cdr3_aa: CASKGQAENTEAFF
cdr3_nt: TGTGCCAGCAAGGGACAGGCCGAGAACACTGAAGCTTTCTTT

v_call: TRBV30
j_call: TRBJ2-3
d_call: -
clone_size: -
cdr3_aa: CAWSSSTDTQYF
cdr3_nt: TGTGCCTGGAGTTCGAGCACAGATACGCAGTATTTT

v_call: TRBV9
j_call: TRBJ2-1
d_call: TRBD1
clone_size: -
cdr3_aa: CASSVVGQGRDNEQFF
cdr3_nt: TGTGCCAGCAGCGTAGTGGGACAGGGGAGAGACAATGAGCAGTTCTTC

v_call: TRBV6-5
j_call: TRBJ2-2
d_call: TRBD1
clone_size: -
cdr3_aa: CASSWDRGPGELFF
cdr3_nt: TGTGCCAGCAGTTGGGACAGGGGGCCCGGGGAGCTGTTTTTT

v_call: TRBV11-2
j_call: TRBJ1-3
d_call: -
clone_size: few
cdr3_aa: CASSLAPGGMAGNTIYF
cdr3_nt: TGTGCCAGCAGCTTAGCTCCGGGGGGAATGGCTGGAAACACCATATATTTT

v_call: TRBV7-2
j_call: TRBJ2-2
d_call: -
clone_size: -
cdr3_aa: CASSPRLVGELFF
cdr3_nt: TGTGCCAGCAGCCCTAGACTAGTCGGGGAGCTGTTTTTT

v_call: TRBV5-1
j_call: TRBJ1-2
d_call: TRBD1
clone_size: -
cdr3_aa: CASSSGTGVHGYTF
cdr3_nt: TGCGCCAGCAGCTCCGGGACAGGGGTTCATGGCTACACCTTC

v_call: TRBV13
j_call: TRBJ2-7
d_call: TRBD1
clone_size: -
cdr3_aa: CASSSTGTGAYEQYF
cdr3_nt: TGTGCCAGCAGCTCAACCGGGACAGGGGCCTACGAGCAGTACTTC

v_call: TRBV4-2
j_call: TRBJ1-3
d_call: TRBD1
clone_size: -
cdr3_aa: CASSVRTGGVSSGNTIYF
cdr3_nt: TGTGCCAGCAGCGTTAGGACAGGGGGCGTTTCTTCTGGAAACACCATATATTTT

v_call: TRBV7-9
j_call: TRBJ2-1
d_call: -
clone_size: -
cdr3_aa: CSSSLIGWSSYNEQFF
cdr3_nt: TGTTCCAGCAGCTTAATTGGATGGAGCTCCTACAATGAGCAGTTCTTC

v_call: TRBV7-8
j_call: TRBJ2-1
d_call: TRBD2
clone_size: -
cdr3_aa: CASSLTSGQSGEQFF
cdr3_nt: TGTGCCAGCAGCTTGACTAGCGGGCAGTCGGGTGAGCAGTTCTTC

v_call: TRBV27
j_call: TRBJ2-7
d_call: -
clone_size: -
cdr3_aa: CATGTKTYEQYF
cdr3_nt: TGTGCCACAGGGACAAAAACCTACGAGCAGTACTTC

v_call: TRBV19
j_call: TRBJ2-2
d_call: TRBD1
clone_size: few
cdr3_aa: CASNLRGPSTGELFF
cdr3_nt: TGTGCCAGTAACCTCAGGGGGCCGAGCACCGGGGAGCTGTTTTTT

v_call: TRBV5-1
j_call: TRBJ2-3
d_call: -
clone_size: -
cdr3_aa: CASSLAQGSSADTQYF
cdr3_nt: TGCGCCAGCAGCTTGGCCCAGGGGTCTAGTGCAGATACGCAGTATTTT

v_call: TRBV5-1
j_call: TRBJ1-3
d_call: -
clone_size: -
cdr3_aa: CASSREGGAGSGNTIYF
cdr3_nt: TGCGCCAGCAGCCGGGAGGGGGGCGCCGGTTCTGGAAACACCATATATTTT

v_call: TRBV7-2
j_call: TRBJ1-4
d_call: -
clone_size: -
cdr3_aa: CASSPMSGNEKLFF
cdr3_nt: TGTGCCAGCAGCCCGATGTCGGGGAATGAAAAACTGTTTTTT

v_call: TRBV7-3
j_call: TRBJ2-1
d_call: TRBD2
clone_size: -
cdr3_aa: CASSSGTSGYNEQFF
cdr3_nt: TGTGCCAGCAGCTCCGGGACTAGCGGCTACAATGAGCAGTTCTTC

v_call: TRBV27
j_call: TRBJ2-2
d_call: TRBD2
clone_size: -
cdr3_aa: CASSMSGALNTGELFF
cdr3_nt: TGTGCCAGCAGTATGAGCGGGGCCTTGAACACCGGGGAGCTGTTTTTT